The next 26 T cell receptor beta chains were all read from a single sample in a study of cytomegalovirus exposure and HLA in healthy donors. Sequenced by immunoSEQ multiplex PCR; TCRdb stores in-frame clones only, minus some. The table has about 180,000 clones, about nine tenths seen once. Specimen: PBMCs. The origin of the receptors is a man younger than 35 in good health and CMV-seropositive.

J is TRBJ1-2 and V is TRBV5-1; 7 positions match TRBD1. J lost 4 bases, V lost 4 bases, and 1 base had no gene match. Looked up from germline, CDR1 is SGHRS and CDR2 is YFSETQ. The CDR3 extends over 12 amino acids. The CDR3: CASSRQGYGYTF. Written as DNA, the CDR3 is TGCGCCAGCAGCCGACAGGGCTATGGCTACACCTTC.

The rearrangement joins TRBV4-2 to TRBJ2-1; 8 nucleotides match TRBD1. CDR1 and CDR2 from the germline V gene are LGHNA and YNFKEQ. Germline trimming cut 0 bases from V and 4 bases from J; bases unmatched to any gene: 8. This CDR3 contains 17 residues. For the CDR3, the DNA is TGTGCCAGCAGCCAAGAAGGGACCGGGACAGGATACAATGAGCAGTTCTTC. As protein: CASSQEGTGTGYNEQFF.

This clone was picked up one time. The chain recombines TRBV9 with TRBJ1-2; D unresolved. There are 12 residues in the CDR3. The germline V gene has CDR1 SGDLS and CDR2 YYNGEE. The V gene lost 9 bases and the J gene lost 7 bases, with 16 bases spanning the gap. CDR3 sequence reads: CATGRESGGYTF. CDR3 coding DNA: TGTGCCACCGGGAGGGAATCCGGTGGCTACACCTTC.

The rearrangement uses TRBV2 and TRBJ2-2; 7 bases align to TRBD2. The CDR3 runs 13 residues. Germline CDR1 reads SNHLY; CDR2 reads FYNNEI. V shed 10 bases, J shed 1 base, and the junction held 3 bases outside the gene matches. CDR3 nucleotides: TGTGCCACCCGGGAGGAGAACACCGGGGAGCTGTTTTTT. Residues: CATREENTGELFF.

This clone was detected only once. The chain's CDR3 is CASSLTSGAYNEQFF. CDR3 DNA sequence: TGTGCCAGCAGCTTAACTAGCGGGGCCTACAATGAGCAGTTCTTC. This chain joins TRBV11-2 and TRBJ2-1, with TRBD2 matching over 10 bases. Germline V gives CDR1 SGHAT, CDR2 FQNNGV. The CDR3 length is 15 residues. J gave up 2 bases and V 2 bases, and 0 bases lay outside the gene matches.

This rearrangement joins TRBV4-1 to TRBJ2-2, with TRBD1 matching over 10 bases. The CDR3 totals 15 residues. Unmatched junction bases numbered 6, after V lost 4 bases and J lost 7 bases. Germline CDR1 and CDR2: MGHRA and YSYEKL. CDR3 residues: CASSPGQGGIGELFF. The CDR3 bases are TGCGCCAGCAGCCCCGGACAGGGGGGTATCGGGGAGCTGTTTTTT.

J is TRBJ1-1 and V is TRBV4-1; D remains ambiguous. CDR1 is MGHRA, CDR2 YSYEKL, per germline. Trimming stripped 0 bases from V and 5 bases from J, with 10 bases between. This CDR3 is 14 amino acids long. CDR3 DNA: TGCGCCAGCAGCCAAGAAGCTCGAGGAACTGAAGCTTTCTTT. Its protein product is CASSQEARGTEAFF.

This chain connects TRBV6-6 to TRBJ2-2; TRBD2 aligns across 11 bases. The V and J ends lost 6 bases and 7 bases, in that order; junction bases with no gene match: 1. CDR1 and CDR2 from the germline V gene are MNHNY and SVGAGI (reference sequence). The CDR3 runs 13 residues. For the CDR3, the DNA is TGTGCCAGCAGGGGGACTAGCGGCGGGGAGCTGTTTTTT. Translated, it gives CASRGTSGGELFF.

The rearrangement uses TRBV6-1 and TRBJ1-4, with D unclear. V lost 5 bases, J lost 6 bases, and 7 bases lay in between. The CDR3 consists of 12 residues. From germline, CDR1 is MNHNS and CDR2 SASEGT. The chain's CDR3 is CASSTRHEKLFF. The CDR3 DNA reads TGTGCCAGCAGTACACGCCATGAAAAACTGTTTTTT.

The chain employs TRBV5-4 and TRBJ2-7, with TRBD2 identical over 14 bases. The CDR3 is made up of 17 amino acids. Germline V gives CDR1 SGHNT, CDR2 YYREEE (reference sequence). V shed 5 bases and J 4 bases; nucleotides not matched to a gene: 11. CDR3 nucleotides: TGTGCCAGCAGAAAAACCGGGACTAGCGGGAGAACGTACGAGCAGTACTTC. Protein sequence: CASRKTGTSGRTYEQYF.

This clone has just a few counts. The CDR3 DNA sequence: TGTGCCACCAGCAGACTCGGTTCCACCATCTATGGCTACACCTTC. Amino acids: CATSRLGSTIYGYTF. This rearrangement joins TRBV15 to TRBJ1-2; D remains ambiguous. The CDR3 length is 15 residues. V lost 2 bases to trimming and J lost 4 bases, with 14 bases between them. CDR1 LNHNV and CDR2 YYDKDF come from the germline V gene (reference sequence).

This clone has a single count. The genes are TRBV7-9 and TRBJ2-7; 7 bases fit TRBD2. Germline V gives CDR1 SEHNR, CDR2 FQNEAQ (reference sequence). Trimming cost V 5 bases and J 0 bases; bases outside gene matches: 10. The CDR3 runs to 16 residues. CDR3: CASSDRGSGASYEQYF. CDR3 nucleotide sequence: TGTGCCAGCAGCGACCGGGGGAGCGGGGCCTCCTACGAGCAGTACTTC.

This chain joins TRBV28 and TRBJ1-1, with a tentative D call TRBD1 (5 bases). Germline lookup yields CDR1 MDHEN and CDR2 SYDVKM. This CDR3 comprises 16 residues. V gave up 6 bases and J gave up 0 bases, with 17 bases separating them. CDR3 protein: CASSSRQMLMNTEAFF. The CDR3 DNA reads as TGTGCCAGCAGCTCAAGACAGATGCTTATGAACACTGAAGCTTTCTTT.

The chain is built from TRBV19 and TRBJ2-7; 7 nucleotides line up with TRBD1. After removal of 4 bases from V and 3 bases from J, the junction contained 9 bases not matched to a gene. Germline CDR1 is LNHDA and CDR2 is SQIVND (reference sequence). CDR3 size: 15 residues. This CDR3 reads CASSSGQAPYYEQYF. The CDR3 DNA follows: TGTGCCAGTAGTAGCGGACAGGCCCCTTACTACGAGCAGTACTTC.

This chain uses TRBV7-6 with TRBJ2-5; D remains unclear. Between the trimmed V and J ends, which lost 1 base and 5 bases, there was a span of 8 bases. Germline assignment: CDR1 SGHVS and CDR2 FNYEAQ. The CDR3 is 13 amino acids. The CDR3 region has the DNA TGTGCCAGCAGCTTAGGCTCACGGGAGACCCAGTACTTC. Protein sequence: CASSLGSRETQYF. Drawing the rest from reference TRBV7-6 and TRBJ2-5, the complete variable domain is GAGVSQSPRYKVTKRGQDVALRCDPISGHVSLYWYRQALGQGPEFLTYFNYEAQQDKSGLPNDRFSAERPEGSISTLTIQRTEQRDSAMYRCASSLGSRETQYFGPGTRLLVL.

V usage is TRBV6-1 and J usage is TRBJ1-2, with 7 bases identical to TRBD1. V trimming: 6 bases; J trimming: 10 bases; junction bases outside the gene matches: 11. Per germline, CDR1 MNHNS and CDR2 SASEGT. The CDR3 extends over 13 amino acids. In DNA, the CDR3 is TGTGCCAGCAGACAGGGGAGTCTTTCTTTCTACACCTTC. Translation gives CASRQGSLSFYTF.

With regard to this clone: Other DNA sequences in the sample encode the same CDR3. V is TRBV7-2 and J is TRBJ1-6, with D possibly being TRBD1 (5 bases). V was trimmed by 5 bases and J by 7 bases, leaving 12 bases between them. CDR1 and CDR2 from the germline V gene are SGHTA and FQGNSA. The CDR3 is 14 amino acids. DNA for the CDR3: TGTGCCAGCAGCCCTACAGGAGACAATTCACCCCTCCACTTT. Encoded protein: CASSPTGDNSPLHF.

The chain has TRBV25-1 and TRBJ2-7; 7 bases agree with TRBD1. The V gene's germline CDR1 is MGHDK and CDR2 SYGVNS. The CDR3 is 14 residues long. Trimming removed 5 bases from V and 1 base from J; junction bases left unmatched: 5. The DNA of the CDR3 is TGTGCCAGCAGTAGACAGGGCCCTTCCTACGAGCAGTACTTC. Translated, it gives CASSRQGPSYEQYF.

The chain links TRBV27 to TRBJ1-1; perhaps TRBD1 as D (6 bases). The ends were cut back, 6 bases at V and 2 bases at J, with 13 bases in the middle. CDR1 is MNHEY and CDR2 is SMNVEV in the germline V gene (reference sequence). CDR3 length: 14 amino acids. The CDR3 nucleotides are TGTGCCAGCAGCTACGGACAGAGAAACACTGAAGCTTTCTTT. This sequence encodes CASSYGQRNTEAFF.

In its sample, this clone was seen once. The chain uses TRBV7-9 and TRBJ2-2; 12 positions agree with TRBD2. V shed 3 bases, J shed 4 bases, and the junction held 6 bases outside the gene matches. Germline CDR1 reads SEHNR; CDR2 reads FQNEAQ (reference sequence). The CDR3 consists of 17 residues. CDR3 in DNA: TGTGCCAGCAGCTTCTTAGGACTAGCGGGGAGCACCGGGGAGCTGTTTTTT. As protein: CASSFLGLAGSTGELFF.

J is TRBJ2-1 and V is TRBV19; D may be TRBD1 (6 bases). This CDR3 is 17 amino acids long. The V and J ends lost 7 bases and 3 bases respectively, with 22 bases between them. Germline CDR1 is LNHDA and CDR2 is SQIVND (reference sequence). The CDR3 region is CASTPVGAGNIYNEQFF. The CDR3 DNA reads TGTGCCAGTACCCCCGTGGGGGCAGGGAATATCTACAATGAGCAGTTCTTC.

CDR3 coding DNA: TGTGCCAGCAGCTTCCGGGACAGGAGTCTAAACTATGGCTACACCTTC. It codes for CASSFRDRSLNYGYTF. The rearrangement uses TRBV7-9 and TRBJ1-2; 8 bases agree with TRBD1. This CDR3 comprises 16 residues. Germline CDR1 and CDR2: SEHNR and FQNEAQ (reference sequence). With 3 bases clipped from V and 2 bases from J, the junction kept 8 bases outside the gene matches.

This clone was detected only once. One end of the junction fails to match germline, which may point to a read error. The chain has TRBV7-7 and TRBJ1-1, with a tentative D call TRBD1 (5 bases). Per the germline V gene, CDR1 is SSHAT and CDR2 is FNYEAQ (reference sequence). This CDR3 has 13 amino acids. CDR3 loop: CASSSGQNTEAFF. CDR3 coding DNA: TGTGCTAGCAGCTCTGGACAGAACACTGAAGCTTTCTTT.

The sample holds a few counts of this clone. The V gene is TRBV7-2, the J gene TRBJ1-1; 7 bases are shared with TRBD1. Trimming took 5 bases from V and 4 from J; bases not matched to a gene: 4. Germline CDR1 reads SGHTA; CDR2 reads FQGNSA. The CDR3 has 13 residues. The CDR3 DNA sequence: TGTGCCAGCAGCAGGCAGGGGGGCACTGAAGCTTTCTTT. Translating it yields CASSRQGGTEAFF.

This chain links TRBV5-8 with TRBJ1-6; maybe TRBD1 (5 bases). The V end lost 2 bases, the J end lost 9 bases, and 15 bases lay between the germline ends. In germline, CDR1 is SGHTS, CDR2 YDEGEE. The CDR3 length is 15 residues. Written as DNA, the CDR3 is TGTGCCAGCAGCTTTTTAATGACAGATAGTTCACCCCTCCACTTT. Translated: CASSFLMTDSSPLHF. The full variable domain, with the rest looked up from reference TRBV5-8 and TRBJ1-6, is EAGVTQSPTHLIKTRGQQATLRCSPISGHTSVYWYQQALGLGLQFLLWYDEGEERNRGNFPPRFSGRQFPNYSSELNVNALELEDSALYLCASSFLMTDSSPLHFGNGTRLTVT.

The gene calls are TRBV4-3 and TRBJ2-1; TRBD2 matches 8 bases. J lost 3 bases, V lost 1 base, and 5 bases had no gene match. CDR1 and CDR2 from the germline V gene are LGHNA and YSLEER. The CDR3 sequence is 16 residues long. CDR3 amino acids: CASSQVLAGYYNEQFF. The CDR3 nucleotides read TGCGCCAGCAGCCAAGTCCTAGCGGGTTACTACAATGAGCAGTTCTTC.